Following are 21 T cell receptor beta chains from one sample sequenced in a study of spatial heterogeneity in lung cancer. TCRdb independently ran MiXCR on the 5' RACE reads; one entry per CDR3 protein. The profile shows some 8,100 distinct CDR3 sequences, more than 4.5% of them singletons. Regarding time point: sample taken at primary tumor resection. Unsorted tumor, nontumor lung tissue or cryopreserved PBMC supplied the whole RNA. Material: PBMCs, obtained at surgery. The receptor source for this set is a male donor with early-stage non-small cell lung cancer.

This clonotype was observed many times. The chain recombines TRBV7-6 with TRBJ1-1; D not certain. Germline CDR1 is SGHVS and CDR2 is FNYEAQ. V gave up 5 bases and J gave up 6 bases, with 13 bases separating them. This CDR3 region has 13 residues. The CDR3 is CASSTPGAAEAFF. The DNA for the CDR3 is TGTGCCAGCAGCACCCCAGGAGCCGCTGAAGCTTTCTTT.

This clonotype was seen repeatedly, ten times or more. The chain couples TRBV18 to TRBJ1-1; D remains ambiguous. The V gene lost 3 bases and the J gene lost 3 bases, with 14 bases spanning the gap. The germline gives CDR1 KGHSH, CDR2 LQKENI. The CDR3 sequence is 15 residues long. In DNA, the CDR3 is TGTGCCAGCTCACCTCGAGCCGGGAAGGACACTGAAGCTTTCTTT. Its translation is CASSPRAGKDTEAFF.

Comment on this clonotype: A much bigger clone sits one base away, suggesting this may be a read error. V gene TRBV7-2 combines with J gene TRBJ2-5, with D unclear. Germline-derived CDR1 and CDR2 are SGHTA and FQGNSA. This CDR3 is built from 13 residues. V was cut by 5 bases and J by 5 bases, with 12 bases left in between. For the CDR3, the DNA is TGTGCCAGCAGCCTCGAGTCCGGGGAGACCCAGTACTTC. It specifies CASSLESGETQYF.

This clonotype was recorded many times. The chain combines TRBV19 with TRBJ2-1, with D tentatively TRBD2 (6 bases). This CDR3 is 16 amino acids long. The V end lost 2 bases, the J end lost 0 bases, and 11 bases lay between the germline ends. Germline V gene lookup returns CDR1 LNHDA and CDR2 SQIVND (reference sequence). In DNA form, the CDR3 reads TGTGCCAGTAGTATATCCCTAGCGAGCTCCTACAATGAGCAGTTCTTC. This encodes CASSISLASSYNEQFF.

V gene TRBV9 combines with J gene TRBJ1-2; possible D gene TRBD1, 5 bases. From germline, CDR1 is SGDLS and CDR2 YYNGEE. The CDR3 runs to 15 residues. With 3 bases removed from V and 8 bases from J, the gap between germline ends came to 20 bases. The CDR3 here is CASSGGTVPGRGYTF. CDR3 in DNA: TGTGCCAGCAGCGGAGGAACGGTACCGGGACGAGGCTACACCTTC.

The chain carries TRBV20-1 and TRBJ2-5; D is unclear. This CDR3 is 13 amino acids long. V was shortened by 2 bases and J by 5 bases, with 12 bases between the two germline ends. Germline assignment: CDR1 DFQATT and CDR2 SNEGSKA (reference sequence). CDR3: CSARRQSQETQYF. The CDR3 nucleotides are TGCAGTGCTAGACGGCAGTCCCAGGAGACCCAGTACTTC.

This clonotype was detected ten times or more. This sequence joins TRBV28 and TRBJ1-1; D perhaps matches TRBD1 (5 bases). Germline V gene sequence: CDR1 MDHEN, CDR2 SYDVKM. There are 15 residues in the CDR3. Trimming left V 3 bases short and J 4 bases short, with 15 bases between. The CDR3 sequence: CASSFSEGAGTEAFF. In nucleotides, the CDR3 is TGTGCCAGCAGTTTCTCGGAAGGGGCGGGCACTGAAGCTTTCTTT.

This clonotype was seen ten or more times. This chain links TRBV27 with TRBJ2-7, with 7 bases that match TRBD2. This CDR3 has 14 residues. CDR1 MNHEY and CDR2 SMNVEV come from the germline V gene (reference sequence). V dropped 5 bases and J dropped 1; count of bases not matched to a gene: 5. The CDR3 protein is CASSHRRGSYEQYF. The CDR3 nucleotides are TGTGCCAGCAGTCACCGGCGGGGGTCCTACGAGCAGTACTTC.

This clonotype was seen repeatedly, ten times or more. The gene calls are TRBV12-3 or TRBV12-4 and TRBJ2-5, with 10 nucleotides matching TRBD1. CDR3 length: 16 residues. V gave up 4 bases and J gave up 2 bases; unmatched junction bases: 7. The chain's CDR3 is CASSSHGQGVQETQYF. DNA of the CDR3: TGTGCCAGCAGTTCTCACGGACAGGGGGTTCAAGAGACCCAGTACTTC.

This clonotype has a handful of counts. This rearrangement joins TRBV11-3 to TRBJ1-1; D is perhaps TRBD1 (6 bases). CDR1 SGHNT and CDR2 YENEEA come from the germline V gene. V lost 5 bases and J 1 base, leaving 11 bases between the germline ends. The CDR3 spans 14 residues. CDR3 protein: CASSPGTSNTEAFF. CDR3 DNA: TGTGCCAGCAGCCCCGGGACATCGAACACTGAAGCTTTCTTT.

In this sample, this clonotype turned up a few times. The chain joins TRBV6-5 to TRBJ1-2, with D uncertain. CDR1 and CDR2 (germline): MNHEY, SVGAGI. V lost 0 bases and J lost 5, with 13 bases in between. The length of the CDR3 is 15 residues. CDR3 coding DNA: TGTGCCAGCAGTTACTCGAGGGAAACGGGATATGGCTACACCTTC. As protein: CASSYSRETGYGYTF.

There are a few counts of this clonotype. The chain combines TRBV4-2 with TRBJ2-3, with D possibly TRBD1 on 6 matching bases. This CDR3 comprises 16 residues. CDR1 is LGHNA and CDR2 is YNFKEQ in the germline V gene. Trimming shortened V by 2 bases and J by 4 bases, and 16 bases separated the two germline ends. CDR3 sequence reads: CASSQNNRGGADTQYF. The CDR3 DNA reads TGTGCCAGCAGCCAAAATAATAGAGGGGGAGCAGATACGCAGTATTTT.

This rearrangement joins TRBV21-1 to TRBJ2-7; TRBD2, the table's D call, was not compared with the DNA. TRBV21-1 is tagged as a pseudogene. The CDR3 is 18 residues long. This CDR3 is CASSRAYFRRGPTYEQYF. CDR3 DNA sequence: TGTGCCAGCAGCAGGGCCTACTTTAGGAGGGGCCCCACCTACGAGCAGTACTTC.

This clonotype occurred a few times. The CDR3 DNA is TGCAGTGCTAGAAGGACTAGCGGGAGAGAGACCCAGTACTTC. Amino acids: CSARRTSGRETQYF. The V gene is TRBV20-1, the J gene TRBJ2-5; 13 bases line up with TRBD2. Germline loops: CDR1 DFQATT, CDR2 SNEGSKA (reference sequence). The CDR3 covers 14 residues. The V and J ends lost 2 bases and 4 bases, in that order; junction bases with no gene match: 1.

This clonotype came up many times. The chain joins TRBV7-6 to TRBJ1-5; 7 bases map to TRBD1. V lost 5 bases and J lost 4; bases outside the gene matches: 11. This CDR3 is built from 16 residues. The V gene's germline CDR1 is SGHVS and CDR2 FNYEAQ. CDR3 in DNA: TGTGCCAGCAGCCCTTTCCGTGGACAGGAAAATCAGCCCCAGCATTTT. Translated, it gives CASSPFRGQENQPQHF.

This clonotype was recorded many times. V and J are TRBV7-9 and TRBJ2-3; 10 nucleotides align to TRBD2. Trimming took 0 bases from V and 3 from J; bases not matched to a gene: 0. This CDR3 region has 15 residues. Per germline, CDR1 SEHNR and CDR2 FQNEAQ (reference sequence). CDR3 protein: CASSLASGRTDTQYF. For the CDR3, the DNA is TGTGCCAGCAGCTTAGCTAGCGGGAGGACAGATACGCAGTATTTT.

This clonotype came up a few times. DNA for the CDR3: TGCGCCAGCAGTGAGATGGGACTCTCCTACGAGCAGTACTTC. Its protein product is CASSEMGLSYEQYF. This chain connects TRBV10-2 to TRBJ2-7, with TRBD2 as a possible D gene (6 bases). CDR3 length: 14 residues. Germline lookup yields CDR1 WSHSY and CDR2 SAAADI. V lost 2 bases, J lost 0 bases, and 8 bases lay in between.

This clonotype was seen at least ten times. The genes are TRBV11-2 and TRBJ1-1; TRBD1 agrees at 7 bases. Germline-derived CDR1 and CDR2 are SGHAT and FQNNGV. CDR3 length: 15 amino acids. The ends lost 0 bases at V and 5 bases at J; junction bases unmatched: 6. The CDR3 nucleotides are TGTGCCAGCAGCTTAGACGGGGCAGGGGGAACTGAAGCTTTCTTT. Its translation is CASSLDGAGGTEAFF.

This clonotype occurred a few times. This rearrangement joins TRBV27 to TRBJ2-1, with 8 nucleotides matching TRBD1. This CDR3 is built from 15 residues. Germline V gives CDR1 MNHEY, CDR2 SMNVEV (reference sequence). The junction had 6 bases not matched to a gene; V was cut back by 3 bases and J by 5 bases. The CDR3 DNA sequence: TGTGCCAGCAGTTTCGACAGGGGCACAAACAATGAGCAGTTCTTC. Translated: CASSFDRGTNNEQFF.

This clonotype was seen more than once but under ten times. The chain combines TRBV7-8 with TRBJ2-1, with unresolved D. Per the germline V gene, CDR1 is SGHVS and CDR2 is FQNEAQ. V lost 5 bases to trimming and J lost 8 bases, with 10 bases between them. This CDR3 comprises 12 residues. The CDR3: CASSEGQDEQFF. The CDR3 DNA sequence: TGTGCCAGCAGCGAAGGGCAGGATGAGCAGTTCTTC.

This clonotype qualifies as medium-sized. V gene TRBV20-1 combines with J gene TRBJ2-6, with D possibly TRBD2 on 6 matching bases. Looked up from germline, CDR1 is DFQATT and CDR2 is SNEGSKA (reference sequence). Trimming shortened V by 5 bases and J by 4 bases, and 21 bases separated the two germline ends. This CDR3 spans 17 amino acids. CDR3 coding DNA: TGCAGTGCTGGGACCGGGACTGGGATGATCGGGGCCAACGTCCTGACTTTC. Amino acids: CSAGTGTGMIGANVLTF.